The 7 T cell receptor beta chains below all came from one sample that was sequenced in a study of blood T cell repertoires in COVID-19. Data came from immunoSEQ multiplex PCR; TCRdb stores just in-frame clones and leaves some out. The sample carries about 250,000 clones, around nine tenths recorded once. Input material: peripheral blood. These receptors originate from a man aged 18-30 years with active or convalescent COVID-19.

J is TRBJ2-5 and V is TRBV5-1; unclear D gene. The CDR3 is 14 amino acids. Germline V gene sequence: CDR1 SGHRS, CDR2 YFSETQ. The V and J ends lost 3 bases and 4 bases respectively, with 13 bases between them. In DNA, the CDR3 is TGCGCCAGCAGCTGGGCGACCATGGGAGAGACCCAGTACTTC. Translating gives CASSWATMGETQYF.

This chain links TRBV4-3 with TRBJ2-1, with 8 bases matching TRBD2. The germline V gene has CDR1 LGHNA and CDR2 YSLEER. V shed 2 bases, J shed 7 bases, and the junction held 13 bases outside the gene matches. The CDR3 runs 17 residues. The CDR3 loop reads CASSQTLAGGPMNEQFF. The CDR3 region has the DNA TGCGCCAGCAGCCAAACTCTAGCGGGCGGGCCGATGAATGAGCAGTTCTTC.

In its sample, this clone was seen once. V gene TRBV7-2 combines with J gene TRBJ1-6; maybe TRBD1 (5 bases). There are 14 residues in the CDR3. With 5 bases removed from V and 5 bases from J, the gap between germline ends came to 10 bases. Germline V gene data show CDR1 as SGHTA and CDR2 as FQGNSA. The CDR3 DNA is TGTGCCAGCAGCCTAGAGGGGAATAATTCACCCCTCCACTTT. As protein: CASSLEGNNSPLHF.

The chain combines TRBV9 with TRBJ2-3, with TRBD2 as a possible D gene (6 bases). The CDR3 length is 14 residues. Trimming stripped 0 bases from V and 6 bases from J, with 11 bases between. Germline CDR1 reads SGDLS; CDR2 reads YYNGEE. DNA of the CDR3: TGTGCCAGCAGCGTAGGGAGGGCCCGGGATACGCAGTATTTT. Amino acid sequence: CASSVGRARDTQYF.

The V gene is TRBV2, the J gene TRBJ2-5, with 9 bases matching TRBD2. CDR3 size: 15 residues. Germline lookup yields CDR1 SNHLY and CDR2 FYNNEI. J was trimmed by 5 bases and V by 6 bases; bases with no gene match: 10. The CDR3 DNA reads TGTGCCAGCAGACGGGTACCTAGCGGGGCGGAGACCCAGTACTTC. Translation gives CASRRVPSGAETQYF.

The chain carries TRBV7-3 and TRBJ2-1, with TRBD2 as a possible D gene (5 bases). The V end was cut by 5 bases, the J end by 0 bases, with 11 bases between. The germline gives CDR1 SGHTA, CDR2 FQGTGA. This CDR3 spans 15 amino acids. The CDR3 DNA sequence: TGTGCCAGCAGCGCCGCAGGAGGCTCCTACAATGAGCAGTTCTTC. The encoded protein is CASSAAGGSYNEQFF.

This clone was seen a handful of times. This chain uses TRBV28 with TRBJ2-7; D remains ambiguous. CDR1 and CDR2 (germline): MDHEN, SYDVKM. The V gene lost 5 bases and the J gene lost 1 base, with 18 bases spanning the gap. The CDR3 is made up of 16 amino acids. For the CDR3, the DNA is TGTGCCAGCAGTCTTCCGCTGGGCCCTGGTTCCTACGAGCAGTACTTC. Protein product: CASSLPLGPGSYEQYF.